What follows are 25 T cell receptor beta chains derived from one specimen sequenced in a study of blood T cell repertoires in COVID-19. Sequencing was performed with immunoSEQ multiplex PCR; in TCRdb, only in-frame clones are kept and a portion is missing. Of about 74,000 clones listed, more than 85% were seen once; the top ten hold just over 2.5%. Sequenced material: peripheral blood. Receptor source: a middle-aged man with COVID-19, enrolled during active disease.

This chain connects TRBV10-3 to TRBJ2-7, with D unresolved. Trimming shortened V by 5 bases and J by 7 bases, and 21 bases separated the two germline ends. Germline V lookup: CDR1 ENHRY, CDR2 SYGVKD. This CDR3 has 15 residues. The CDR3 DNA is TGTGCCATCAGTCTGGGCGTGAAGTCTCTGAGTGAGCAGTACTTC. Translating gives CAISLGVKSLSEQYF.

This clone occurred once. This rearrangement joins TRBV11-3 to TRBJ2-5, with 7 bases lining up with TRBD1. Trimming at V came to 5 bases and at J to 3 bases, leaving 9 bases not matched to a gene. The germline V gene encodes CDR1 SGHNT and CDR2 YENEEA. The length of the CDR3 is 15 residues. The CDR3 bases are TGTGCCAGCAGCCCTAGACAGGGCGCTGAAGAGACCCAGTACTTC. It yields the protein CASSPRQGAEETQYF.

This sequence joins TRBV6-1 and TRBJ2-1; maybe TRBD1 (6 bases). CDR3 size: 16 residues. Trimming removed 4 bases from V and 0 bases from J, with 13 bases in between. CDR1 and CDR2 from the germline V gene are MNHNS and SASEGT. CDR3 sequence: CASSVMDSLSYNEQFF. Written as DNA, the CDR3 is TGTGCCAGCAGTGTCATGGACAGCCTCTCCTACAATGAGCAGTTCTTC.

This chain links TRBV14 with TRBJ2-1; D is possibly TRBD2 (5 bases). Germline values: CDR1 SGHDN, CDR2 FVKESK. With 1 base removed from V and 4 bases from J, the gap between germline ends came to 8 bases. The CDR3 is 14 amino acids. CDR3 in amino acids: CASSQVAGYNEQFF. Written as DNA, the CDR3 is TGTGCCAGCAGCCAAGTCGCGGGTTACAATGAGCAGTTCTTC.

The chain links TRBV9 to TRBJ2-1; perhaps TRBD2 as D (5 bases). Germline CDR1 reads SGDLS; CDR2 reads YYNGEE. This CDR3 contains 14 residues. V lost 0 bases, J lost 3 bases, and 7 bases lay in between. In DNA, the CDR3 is TGTGCCAGCAGCGTAGCGGGGTTCTACAATGAGCAGTTCTTC. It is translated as CASSVAGFYNEQFF.

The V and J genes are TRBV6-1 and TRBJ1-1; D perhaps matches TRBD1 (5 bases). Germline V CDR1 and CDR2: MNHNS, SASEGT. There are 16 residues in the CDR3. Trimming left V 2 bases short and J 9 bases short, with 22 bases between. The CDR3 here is CASSEKAREAPGKAFF. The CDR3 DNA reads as TGTGCCAGCAGTGAAAAGGCCAGGGAGGCACCAGGGAAAGCTTTCTTT.

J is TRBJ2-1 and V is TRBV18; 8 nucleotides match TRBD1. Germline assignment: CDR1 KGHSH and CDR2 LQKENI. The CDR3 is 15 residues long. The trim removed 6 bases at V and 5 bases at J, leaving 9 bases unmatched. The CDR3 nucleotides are TGTGCCAGCTCCTGGGCGGGACAGGCTGACAATGAGCAGTTCTTC. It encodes CASSWAGQADNEQFF. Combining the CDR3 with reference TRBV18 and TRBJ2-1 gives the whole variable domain NAGVMQNPRHLVRRRGQEARLRCSPMKGHSHVYWYRQLPEEGLKFMVYLQKENIIDESGMPKERFSAEFPKEGPSILRIQQVVRGDSAAYFCASSWAGQADNEQFFGPGTRLTVL.

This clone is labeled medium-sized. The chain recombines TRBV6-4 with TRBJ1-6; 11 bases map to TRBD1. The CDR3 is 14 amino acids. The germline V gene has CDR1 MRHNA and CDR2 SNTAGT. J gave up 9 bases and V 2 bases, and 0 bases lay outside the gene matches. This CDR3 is CASSDGTGGSPLHF. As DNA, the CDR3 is TGTGCCAGCAGTGACGGGACAGGGGGTTCACCCCTCCACTTT.

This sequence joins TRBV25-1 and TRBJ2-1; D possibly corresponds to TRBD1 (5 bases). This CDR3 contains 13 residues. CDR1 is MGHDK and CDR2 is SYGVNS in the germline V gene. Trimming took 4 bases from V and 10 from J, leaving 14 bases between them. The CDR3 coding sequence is TGTGCCAGCAGTGGTCAGGGCACCACCGAGCAGTTCTTC. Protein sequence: CASSGQGTTEQFF. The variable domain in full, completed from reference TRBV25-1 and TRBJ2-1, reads EADIYQTPRYLVIGTGKKITLECSQTMGHDKMYWYQQDPGMELHLIHYSYGVNSTEKGDLSSESTVSRIRTEHFPLTLESARPSHTSQYLCASSGQGTTEQFFGPGTRLTVL.

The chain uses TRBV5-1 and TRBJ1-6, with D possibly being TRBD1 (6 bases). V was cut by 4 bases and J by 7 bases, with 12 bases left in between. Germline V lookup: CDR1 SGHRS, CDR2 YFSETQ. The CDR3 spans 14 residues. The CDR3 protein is CASSPGHENSPLHF. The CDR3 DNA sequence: TGCGCCAGCAGCCCGGGACACGAGAATTCACCCCTCCACTTT.

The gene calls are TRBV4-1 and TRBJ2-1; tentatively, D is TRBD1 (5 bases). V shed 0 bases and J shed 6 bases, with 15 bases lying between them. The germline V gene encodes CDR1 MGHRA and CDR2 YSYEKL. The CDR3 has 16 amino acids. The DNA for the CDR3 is TGCGCCAGCAGCCAAGATCGTCGAGCAGGGCGCAATGAGCAGTTCTTC. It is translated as CASSQDRRAGRNEQFF.

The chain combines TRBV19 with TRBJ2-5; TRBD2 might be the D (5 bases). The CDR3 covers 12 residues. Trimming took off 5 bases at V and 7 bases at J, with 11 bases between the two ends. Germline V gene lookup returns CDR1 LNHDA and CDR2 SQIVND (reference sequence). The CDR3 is CASSRGLGTQYF. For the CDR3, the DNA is TGTGCCAGTAGTCGGGGTCTGGGGACCCAGTACTTC.

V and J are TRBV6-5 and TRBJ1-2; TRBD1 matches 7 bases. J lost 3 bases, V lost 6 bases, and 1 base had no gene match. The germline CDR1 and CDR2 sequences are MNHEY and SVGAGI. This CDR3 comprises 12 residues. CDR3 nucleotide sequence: TGTGCCAGCAGGGGACAGTACTATGGCTACACCTTC. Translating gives CASRGQYYGYTF.

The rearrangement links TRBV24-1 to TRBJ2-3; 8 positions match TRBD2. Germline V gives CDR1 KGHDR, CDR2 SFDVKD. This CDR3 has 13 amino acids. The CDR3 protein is CSSMSGSSDTQYF. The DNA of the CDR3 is TGTTCATCGATGAGCGGGAGTTCCGATACGCAGTATTTT.

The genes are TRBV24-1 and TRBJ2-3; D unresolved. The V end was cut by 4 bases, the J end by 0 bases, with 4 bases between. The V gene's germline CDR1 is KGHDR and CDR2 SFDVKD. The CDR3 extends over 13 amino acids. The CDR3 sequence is CATSDGSTDTQYF. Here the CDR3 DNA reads TGTGCCACCAGTGACGGGAGCACAGATACGCAGTATTTT.

CDR3 bases: TGTGCCAGCAGCTTCAAAGCGGGAGTAGGAGATACGCAGTATTTT. As protein: CASSFKAGVGDTQYF. This chain links TRBV7-2 with TRBJ2-3, with 8 bases fitting TRBD2. The CDR3 runs 15 residues. With 3 bases clipped from V and 5 bases from J, the junction kept 7 bases outside the gene matches. From germline, CDR1 is SGHTA and CDR2 FQGNSA.

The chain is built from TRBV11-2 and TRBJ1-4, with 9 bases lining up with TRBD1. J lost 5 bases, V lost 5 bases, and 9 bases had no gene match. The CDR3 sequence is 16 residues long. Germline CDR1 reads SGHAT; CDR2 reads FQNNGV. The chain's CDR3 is CASSPRPGTGNEKLFF. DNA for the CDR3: TGTGCCAGCAGCCCCCGACCCGGGACAGGGAATGAAAAACTGTTTTTT.

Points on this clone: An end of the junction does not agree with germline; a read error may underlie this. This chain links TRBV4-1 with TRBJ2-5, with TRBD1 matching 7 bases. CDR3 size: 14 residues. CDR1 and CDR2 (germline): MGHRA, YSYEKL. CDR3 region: CASSQPTGDQTQYF. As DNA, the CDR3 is TGCGCTAGCAGCCAGCCCACAGGGGATCAGACCCAGTACTTC.

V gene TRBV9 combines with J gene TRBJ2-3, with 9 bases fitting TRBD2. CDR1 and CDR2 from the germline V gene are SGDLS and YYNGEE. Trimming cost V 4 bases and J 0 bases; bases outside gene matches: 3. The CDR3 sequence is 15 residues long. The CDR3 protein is CASSPSGTSTDTQYF. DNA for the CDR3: TGTGCCAGCAGCCCTAGCGGGACTAGCACAGATACGCAGTATTTT.

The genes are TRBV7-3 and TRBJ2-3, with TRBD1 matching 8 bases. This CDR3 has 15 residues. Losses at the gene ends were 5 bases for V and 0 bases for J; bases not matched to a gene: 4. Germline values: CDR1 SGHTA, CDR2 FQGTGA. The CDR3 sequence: CASSQQGGSTDTQYF. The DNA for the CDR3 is TGTGCCAGCAGCCAACAGGGGGGAAGCACAGATACGCAGTATTTT.

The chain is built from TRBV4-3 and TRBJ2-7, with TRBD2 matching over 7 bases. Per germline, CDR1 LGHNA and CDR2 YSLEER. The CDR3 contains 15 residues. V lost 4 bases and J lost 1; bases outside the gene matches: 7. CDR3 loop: CASSPALAVSYEQYF. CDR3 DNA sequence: TGCGCCAGCAGCCCCGCGCTAGCGGTGTCCTACGAGCAGTACTTC.

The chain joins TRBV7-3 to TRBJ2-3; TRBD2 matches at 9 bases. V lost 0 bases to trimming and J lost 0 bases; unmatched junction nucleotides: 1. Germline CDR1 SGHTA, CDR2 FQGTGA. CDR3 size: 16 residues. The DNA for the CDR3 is TGTGCCAGCAGCTTAACTAGCGGGGGAAGCACAGATACGCAGTATTTT. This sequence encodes CASSLTSGGSTDTQYF.

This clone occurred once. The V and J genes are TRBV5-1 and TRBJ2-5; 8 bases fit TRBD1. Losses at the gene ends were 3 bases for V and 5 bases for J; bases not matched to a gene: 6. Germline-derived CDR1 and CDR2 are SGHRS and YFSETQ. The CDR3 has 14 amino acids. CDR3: CASSSGQGRETQYF. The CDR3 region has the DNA TGCGCCAGCAGCTCCGGACAGGGTCGGGAGACCCAGTACTTC.

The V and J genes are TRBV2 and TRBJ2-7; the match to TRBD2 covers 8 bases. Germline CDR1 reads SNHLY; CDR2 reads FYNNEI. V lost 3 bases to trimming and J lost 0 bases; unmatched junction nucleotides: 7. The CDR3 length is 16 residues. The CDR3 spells CASSDATSGLSYEQYV. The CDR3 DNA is TGTGCCAGCAGTGATGCCACTAGCGGCCTCTCCTACGAGCAGTACGTC.

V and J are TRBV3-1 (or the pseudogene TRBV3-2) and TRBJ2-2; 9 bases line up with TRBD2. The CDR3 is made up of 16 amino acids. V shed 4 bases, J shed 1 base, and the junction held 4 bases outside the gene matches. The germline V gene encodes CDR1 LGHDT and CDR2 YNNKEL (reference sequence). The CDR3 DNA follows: TGTGCCAGCAGCCCCGAGACTAGCGGGAACACCGGGGAGCTGTTTTTT. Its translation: CASSPETSGNTGELFF.